Listed below are T cell receptor beta chains from one sample, sequenced in a study of cytomegalovirus exposure and HLA in healthy donors. Using immunoSEQ multiplex PCR, the repertoire was profiled, and TCRdb retains in-frame clones only, with some absent. The sample holds 150,000 to 180,000 clones, roughly three quarters seen once. Sequencing used PBMCs. These receptors were taken from a man between 25 and 39 years old in good health and CMV-seropositive. Both conserved end residues are part of each CDR3. D genes are given only for firm matches. For some rows the clone size is stated as once, few or many, or as a class when expanded; others skip it.

V gene	J gene	D gene	clone size	CDR3 protein	CDR3 DNA
TRBV2	TRBJ1-1	NA	NA	CASSEYSQGRTEAFF	TGTGCCAGCAGTGAATATAGCCAGGGGAGAACTGAAGCTTTCTTT
TRBV30	TRBJ2-7	TRBD1	NA	CAWGAQDRVYEQYF	TGTGCCTGGGGGGCGCAAGACAGGGTCTACGAGCAGTACTTC
TRBV15	TRBJ2-5	TRBD2	NA	CATSRATEAGEETQYF	TGTGCCACCAGCAGAGCCACCGAAGCGGGGGAAGAGACCCAGTACTTC
TRBV5-1	TRBJ1-2	NA	NA	CASSLGGTSNYGYTF	TGCGCCAGCAGCTTGGGTGGGACATCTAACTATGGCTACACCTTC
TRBV28	TRBJ1-1	NA	NA	CASSLPQTVGTEAFF	TGTGCCAGCAGTTTACCCCAGACTGTGGGCACTGAAGCTTTCTTT
TRBV7-2	TRBJ1-5	NA	once	CASSLGPPRPQHF	TGTGCCAGCAGCTTAGGCCCCCCCAGGCCCCAGCATTTT
TRBV5-1	TRBJ2-7	TRBD1	NA	CASSSPDRDHEQYF	TGCGCCAGCAGCTCACCGGACAGGGATCACGAGCAGTACTTC
TRBV30	TRBJ2-7	NA	NA	CAWSPDRFYYEQYF	TGTGCCTGGAGTCCAGACAGGTTCTACTACGAGCAGTACTTC
TRBV10-3	TRBJ2-1	TRBD2	NA	CAMGTSGTSYNEQFF	TGTGCCATGGGGACTAGCGGGACCTCCTACAATGAGCAGTTCTTC
TRBV2	TRBJ1-2	TRBD1	NA	CASSEVFGQGEQSYGYTF	TGTGCCAGCAGTGAAGTGTTCGGCCAGGGGGAACAAAGCTATGGCTACACCTTC
TRBV6-1	TRBJ1-1	NA	once	CASTGQLQTEAFF	TGTGCCAGCACCGGACAGTTACAAACTGAAGCTTTCTTT
TRBV5-1	TRBJ2-1	NA	NA	CASSLGQRADEQFF	TGCGCCAGCAGCTTAGGACAGAGGGCCGATGAGCAGTTCTTC
TRBV27	TRBJ2-2	TRBD2	NA	CASSFATGGPGELFF	TGTGCCAGCAGTTTCGCGACGGGAGGGCCCGGGGAGCTGTTTTTT
TRBV28	TRBJ1-2	TRBD1	NA	CASSLRTGQTNYGYTF	TGTGCCAGCAGTTTACGGACAGGGCAAACTAACTATGGCTACACCTTC
TRBV29-1	TRBJ1-1	NA	NA	CSGVQGGNTEAFF	TGCAGCGGCGTACAAGGCGGGAACACTGAAGCTTTCTTT
TRBV2	TRBJ2-3	TRBD2	NA	CASTQGGSTDSGRTDTQYF	TGTGCCAGCACACAAGGGGGAAGTACGGATAGCGGGAGGACAGATACGCAGTATTTT